These T cell receptor beta chains were read from a single sample in a study of cytomegalovirus exposure and HLA in healthy donors. Here immunoSEQ multiplex PCR was the method, and the copy in TCRdb shows in-frame clones only, minus some. Altogether 150,000 to 200,000 clones are present, roughly three quarters being singletons, with the ten largest covering approximately 3%. The sample was PBMCs. These receptor sequences come from a male donor in good health and CMV-seronegative. The CDR3 runs from the conserved cysteine through the conserved F or W. The order of the fields is J gene, clone size, D gene, V gene, CDR3 protein, CDR3 DNA. D genes are given only for firm matches. The listing skips clone size in some rows; elsewhere it reads once, few, many or a size class.

TRBJ2-7,.,TRBD1,TRBV7-2,CASSRQGASEQYF,TGTGCCAGCAGCCGACAGGGGGCGAGTGAGCAGTACTTC
TRBJ1-3,.,.,TRBV18,CASSPPGQGNTIYF,TGTGCCAGCTCACCACCCGGACAGGGAAACACCATATATTTT
TRBJ2-3,.,TRBD2,TRBV23-1,CASSHPSGLVQYPPRADTQYF,TGCGCCAGCAGTCACCCCTCTGGACTAGTCCAATATCCCCCCCGAGCAGATACGCAGTATTTT
TRBJ1-6,.,TRBD1,TRBV28,CASSPRTGYNSPLHF,TGTGCCAGCAGTCCAAGGACAGGGTATAATTCACCCCTCCACTTT
TRBJ2-5,.,TRBD2,TRBV2,CASSEERAGPLETQYF,TGTGCCAGCAGTGAGGAGAGAGCGGGACCTTTGGAGACCCAGTACTTC
TRBJ2-3,.,.,TRBV27,CASTPRRDSADTQYF,TGTGCCAGCACCCCACGGAGGGATAGTGCAGATACGCAGTATTTT
TRBJ1-1,.,.,TRBV7-3,CASSLKAGMNTEAFF,TGTGCCAGCAGCTTAAAAGCAGGGATGAACACTGAAGCTTTCTTT
TRBJ2-6,.,.,TRBV19,CASSPTGSGANVLTF,TGTGCCAGTAGTCCGACAGGTAGTGGGGCCAACGTCCTGACTTTC
TRBJ1-1,.,.,TRBV15,CATSRRPETGGAEAFF,TGTGCCACCAGCAGAAGACCCGAGACAGGCGGCGCTGAAGCTTTCTTT
TRBJ1-6,.,TRBD1,TRBV19,CASSIGRQGMTLHF,TGTGCCAGTAGTATCGGGAGACAGGGAATGACCCTCCACTTT
TRBJ2-7,.,TRBD2,TRBV4-1,CASSLGLAGVGEQYF,TGCGCCAGCAGCCTGGGACTAGCGGGAGTGGGTGAGCAGTACTTC
TRBJ2-2,.,.,TRBV7-2,CASSTRVGAGELFF,TGTGCCAGCAGCACCAGGGTTGGGGCCGGGGAGCTGTTTTTT
TRBJ1-1,.,.,TRBV18,CASSPIEIPRAEAFF,TGTGCCAGCTCACCAATCGAAATACCGAGGGCTGAAGCTTTCTTT
TRBJ2-3,.,TRBD2,TRBV7-3,CASSWTSGDGGDTQYF,TGTGCCAGCAGCTGGACTAGCGGGGATGGAGGAGATACGCAGTATTTT
TRBJ2-5,.,.,TRBV19,CASSISGPGETQYF,TGTGCCAGTAGTATCTCGGGCCCGGGGGAGACCCAGTACTTC
TRBJ1-2,few,.,TRBV5-5,CASSLTQANYGYTF,TGTGCCAGCAGCTTGACACAGGCTAACTATGGCTACACCTTC
TRBJ2-3,.,.,TRBV18,CASSPQRDSVDTQYF,TGTGCCAGCTCACCTCAACGGGACTCAGTGGATACGCAGTATTTT
TRBJ2-7,.,TRBD1,TRBV6-6,CASRPTGVGYEQYF,TGTGCCAGCAGACCTACAGGGGTCGGCTACGAGCAGTACTTC
TRBJ2-6,.,.,TRBV15,CATSRAGSSGANVLTF,TGTGCCACCAGCAGAGCCGGTAGCTCTGGGGCCAACGTCCTGACTTTC
TRBJ1-1,few,TRBD1,TRBV5-6,CASSRTGYSEAFF,TGTGCCAGCAGCAGGACAGGGTACTCTGAAGCTTTCTTT
TRBJ2-7,.,TRBD2,TRBV28,CASSPPGLAGVYEQYF,TGTGCCAGCAGTCCACCGGGACTAGCGGGAGTCTACGAGCAGTACTTC
TRBJ2-5,.,TRBD1,TRBV5-4,CASRTDRDRETQYF,TGTGCCAGCAGAACCGACCGGGACAGGGAGACCCAGTACTTC
TRBJ1-5,.,.,TRBV2,CASSVQDRNQPQHF,TGTGCCAGCAGTGTACAGGACCGCAATCAGCCCCAGCATTTT
TRBJ2-1,once,TRBD2,TRBV7-8,CASSSDRGTSGSFDNEQFF,TGTGCCAGCAGCTCGGACAGGGGGACTAGCGGGAGTTTCGACAATGAGCAGTTCTTC